The 15 T cell receptor beta chains given below trace back to one sample, sequenced in a study of OX40 agonist ivuxolimab in advanced cancers. Method: immunoSEQ multiplex PCR; TCRdb's copy keeps in-frame clones and lacks some. This sample yields 50,000 to 70,000 clones, of which around four fifths are seen a single time; about 4% belongs to the top ten. The sequencing here drew on CD4+ or CD8+ T cells sorted from blood, taken in a trial of the OX40 agonist ivuxolimab. These receptors all come from an adult with an advanced solid tumor such as melanoma, head and neck, liver or kidney cancer.

V and J are TRBV19 and TRBJ2-5, with 8 bases fitting TRBD1. The end of the DNA fits TRBJ2-7 better, so the J call may be wrong. CDR1 and CDR2 (germline): LNHDA, SQIVND (reference sequence). The CDR3 is 14 amino acids. CDR3 nucleotides: TGTGCCAGCTCCGGACAGGGATATTCCTACGAGCAGTACTTC. It yields the protein CASSGQGYSYEQYF.

This chain links TRBV4-3 with TRBJ1-5; D may be TRBD1 (6 bases). V lost 0 bases to trimming and J lost 5 bases, with 8 bases between them. The CDR3 is 14 residues long. From germline, CDR1 is LGHNA and CDR2 YSLEER. In DNA, the CDR3 is TGCGCCAGCAGCCAAGAGCCAGGGGATCAGCCCCAGCATTTT. Translation gives CASSQEPGDQPQHF.

V and J are TRBV28 and TRBJ2-7, with TRBD2 as a possible D gene (6 bases). The CDR3 runs to 16 residues. CDR1 and CDR2 from the germline V gene are MDHEN and SYDVKM. The germline V and J ends were trimmed by 3 bases and 3 bases, with 18 bases remaining between them. The CDR3 sequence is CASSFTWSGEVYEQYF. Written as DNA, the CDR3 is TGTGCCAGCAGTTTTACTTGGTCGGGGGAAGTCTACGAGCAGTACTTC.

This clone was detected only once. The V gene is TRBV9, the J gene TRBJ2-2, with D tentatively TRBD2 (5 bases). This CDR3 contains 18 residues. Germline V CDR1 and CDR2: SGDLS, YYNGEE. Trimming left V 2 bases short and J 6 bases short, with 23 bases between. Written as DNA, the CDR3 is TGTGCCAGCAGCGTCGGTGGGCGATGGAGGCGCGGGTCCGGGGAGCTGTTTTTT. Amino acids: CASSVGGRWRRGSGELFF.

The rearrangement joins TRBV4-1 to TRBJ2-7, with a tentative D call TRBD2 (6 bases). There are 18 residues in the CDR3. V dropped 4 bases and J dropped 6 bases, with 28 bases sitting between them. Germline V gene sequence: CDR1 MGHRA, CDR2 YSYEKL. The CDR3 DNA follows: TGCGCCAGCAGCCCCCGCCTGGCTCTTACGGGAGCCTCTTTCGAGCAGTACTTC. Its translation is CASSPRLALTGASFEQYF.

This clone appeared once. V gene TRBV28 combines with J gene TRBJ1-3; 7 bases fit TRBD1. CDR1 MDHEN and CDR2 SYDVKM come from the germline V gene. This CDR3 is built from 17 residues. V lost 5 bases to trimming and J lost 1 base; unmatched junction nucleotides: 11. The DNA of the CDR3 is TGTGCCAGCAGTCTTGGGACAGCCTTAACTTCTGGAAACACCATATATTTT. It yields the protein CASSLGTALTSGNTIYF.

The chain joins TRBV20-1 to TRBJ1-2; D may be TRBD1 (6 bases). Per the germline V gene, CDR1 is DFQATT and CDR2 is SNEGSKA (reference sequence). Trimming removed 6 bases at V and 7 bases at J, with 12 bases between. This CDR3 has 11 amino acids. CDR3 bases: TGCAGTGCCGCAGGGGTTTTTGGCTACACCTTC. Translated: CSAAGVFGYTF.

The rearrangement joins TRBV7-9 to TRBJ2-3, with no clear D. The V gene's germline CDR1 is SEHNR and CDR2 FQNEAQ (reference sequence). V was shortened by 9 bases and J by 2 bases, with 6 bases between the two germline ends. The CDR3 is 11 residues long. The DNA of the CDR3 is TGTGCCAGTTCAAACACAGATACGCAGTATTTT. Protein: CASSNTDTQYF.

This clone appeared a few times. The V call is TRBV11-2, the J call TRBJ2-2; perhaps TRBD2 as D (6 bases). The V end lost 3 bases, the J end lost 4 bases, and 12 bases lay between the germline ends. The V gene's germline CDR1 is SGHAT and CDR2 FQNNGV. The CDR3 loop spans 15 amino acids. The CDR3 region has the DNA TGTGCCAGCAGCTTGCAGGGAGGTGGCACCGGGGAGCTGTTTTTT. Protein product: CASSLQGGGTGELFF.

This chain connects TRBV23-1 to TRBJ2-7; the match to TRBD1 covers 7 bases. TRBV23-1 is noted as an ORF with a role that remains uncertain. Trimming at V came to 6 bases and at J to 2 bases, leaving 10 bases not matched to a gene. The CDR3 is 15 amino acids. As DNA, the CDR3 is TGCGCCAGCAGCCCGGACAGGTGGATCCCCTACGAGCAGTACTTC. Its protein product is CASSPDRWIPYEQYF.

The V call is TRBV7-9, the J call TRBJ2-7; 10 nucleotides align to TRBD2. Per germline, CDR1 SEHNR and CDR2 FQNEAQ (reference sequence). The CDR3 totals 15 residues. Unmatched junction bases numbered 9, after V lost 4 bases and J lost 6 bases. As DNA, the CDR3 is TGTGCCAGCAGCTCCAGATACAGCGGGAGGGGCGAGCAGTACTTC. Translation: CASSSRYSGRGEQYF.

This clone was seen a single time. V usage is TRBV18 and J usage is TRBJ2-3; 8 bases match TRBD1. V trimming: 2 bases; J trimming: 5 bases; junction bases outside the gene matches: 6. This CDR3 region has 15 residues. From germline, CDR1 is KGHSH and CDR2 LQKENI. As DNA, the CDR3 is TGTGCCAGCTCACCAGAGGACAGGGTGCTAGATACGCAGTATTTT. Translation: CASSPEDRVLDTQYF.

This clone occurred once. The V and J genes are TRBV5-4 and TRBJ2-7, with D perhaps matching TRBD2 (6 bases). V lost 0 bases and J 6 bases, leaving 10 bases between the germline ends. The CDR3 runs 13 residues. Germline CDR1 and CDR2: SGHNT and YYREEE (reference sequence). In DNA form, the CDR3 reads TGTGCCAGCAGCTTGGGACTAGGTAGCGAGCAGTACTTC. This encodes CASSLGLGSEQYF. Looking up the rest from reference TRBV5-4 and TRBJ2-7 gives the full variable domain: ETGVTQSPTHLIKTRGQQVTLRCSSQSGHNTVSWYQQALGQGPQFIFQYYREEENGRGNFPPRFSGLQFPNYSSELNVNALELDDSALYLCASSLGLGSEQYFGPGTRLTVT.

The chain couples TRBV10-3 to TRBJ1-5; tentatively, D is TRBD1 (6 bases). This CDR3 has 14 amino acids. Germline CDR1 reads ENHRY; CDR2 reads SYGVKD. V gave up 4 bases and J gave up 3 bases, with 10 bases separating them. The CDR3 region has the DNA TGTGCCATCAGTGTAGGACAGCTCAATCAGCCCCAGCATTTT. The encoded protein is CAISVGQLNQPQHF.

Of note for this clone: Other DNA sequences from this sample encode an identical CDR3 as well. The chain recombines TRBV18 with TRBJ2-5; D gene uncertain. There are 13 residues in the CDR3. CDR1 and CDR2 from the germline V gene are KGHSH and LQKENI. The V gene lost 5 bases and the J gene lost 5 bases, with 12 bases spanning the gap. The CDR3: CASSESGGETQYF. CDR3 nucleotide sequence: TGTGCCAGCTCAGAGTCGGGTGGGGAGACCCAGTACTTC.